Here is one T cell receptor beta chain with its context. The CDR3 runs to 17 residues. Trimming took 3 bases from V and 1 from J, leaving 15 bases between them. Germline V gene sequence: CDR1 ENHRY, CDR2 SYGVKD. Per the original data handling: Estimation of nucleated cell counts was performed using reference gene primer amplification. The repertoire was sequenced with immunoSEQ multiplex PCR; TCRdb's copy has only in-frame clones and lacks some. V and J calls and clone size follow that table, whereas D and trimming were derived from the DNA. The profile shows 90,000 to 120,000 clones, over 75% of them singletons. The data were obtained in a study of blood T cell repertoires in COVID-19. About the research overall: Whether acute or convalescent, the COVID-19 samples came from the United States, Italy and Spain. The analysed material was cDNA or gDNA that came from T cells, B-cell-depleted T cells, or PBMCs.

The TCR was taken from a woman aged 80 or over with acute or convalescent COVID-19. The V call is TRBV10-3, the J call TRBJ1-4; a possible D gene is TRBD1 (5 bases). The specimen was peripheral blood. The CDR3 is CAISDTGGRGTNEKLFF. The DNA for the CDR3 is TGTGCCATCAGTGACACTGGTGGGAGGGGAACTAATGAAAAACTGTTTTTT.